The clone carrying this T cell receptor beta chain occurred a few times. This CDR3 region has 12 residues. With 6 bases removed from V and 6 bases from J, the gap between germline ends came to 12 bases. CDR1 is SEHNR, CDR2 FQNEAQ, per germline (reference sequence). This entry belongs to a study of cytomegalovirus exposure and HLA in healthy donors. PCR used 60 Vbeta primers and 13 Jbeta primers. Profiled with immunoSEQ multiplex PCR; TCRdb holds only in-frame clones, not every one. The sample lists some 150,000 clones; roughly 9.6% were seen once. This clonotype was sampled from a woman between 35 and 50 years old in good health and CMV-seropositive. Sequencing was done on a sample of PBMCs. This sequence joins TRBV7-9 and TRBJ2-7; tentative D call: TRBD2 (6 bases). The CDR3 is CASRWGEGEQYF. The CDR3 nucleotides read TGTGCCAGCAGGTGGGGGGAAGGCGAGCAGTACTTC.